Below are 27 T cell receptor beta chains sequenced from a single sample in a study of Graves' ophthalmopathy and Graves' hyperthyroidism. From RNA, the CDR3 regions of TCR beta chains were amplified and sequenced. After a first-round RT-PCR with HTBI primers, a second-round multiplex PCR was run. TCRdb fed the multiplex PCR reads into MiXCR, producing one record per CDR3 protein. The sample lists 150,000 to 200,000 distinct CDR3 sequences, roughly two fifths occurring once. Sequencing was done on a sample of peripheral blood. These receptors originate from a man aged 30 to 45 with Graves' ophthalmopathy.

The chain has TRBV6-2 or TRBV6-3 and TRBJ1-1, with D possibly matching TRBD1 (5 bases). CDR1 MNHEY and CDR2 SVGEGT come from the germline V gene. The germline V and J ends were trimmed by 6 bases and 4 bases, with 30 bases remaining between them. The CDR3 is 19 amino acids. CDR3 sequence reads: CASRPLFPGRDGRSTEAFF. The DNA of the CDR3 is TGTGCCAGCAGGCCCCTCTTCCCGGGGCGCGATGGAAGAAGCACTGAAGCTTTCTTT.

The chain carries TRBV6-2 or TRBV6-3 and TRBJ1-1, with 8 bases identical to TRBD1. Germline values: CDR1 MNHEY, CDR2 SVGEGT. This CDR3 region has 17 residues. Losses at the gene ends were 0 bases for V and 4 bases for J; bases not matched to a gene: 10. The CDR3 DNA sequence: TGTGCCAGCAGTTACTCGCGCCCACAGGGGGGGGGCACTGAAGCTTTCTTT. Amino acids: CASSYSRPQGGGTEAFF.

This clonotype was seen repeatedly, ten times or more. The chain joins TRBV11-3 to TRBJ1-2; D is unresolved. Trimming removed 4 bases from V and 4 bases from J, with 13 bases in between. CDR3 size: 14 residues. CDR1 and CDR2 (germline): SGHNT, YENEEA. This CDR3 is CASSSPPSAYGYTF. In nucleotides, the CDR3 is TGTGCCAGCAGCTCCCCGCCGTCCGCCTATGGCTACACCTTC.

This clonotype was counted ten times or more. The CDR3, as DNA: TGTGCCAGCAGTCACAGGGAAAAGGATGGCTACACCTTC. It translates to CASSHREKDGYTF. The chain links TRBV12-3 or TRBV12-4 to TRBJ1-2; a possible D gene is TRBD1 (6 bases). With 5 bases removed from V and 6 bases from J, the gap between germline ends came to 13 bases. The CDR3 totals 13 residues.

Many counts were recorded for this clonotype. The J gene is TRBJ1-1, the V gene TRBV28; D not certain. Germline V gene sequence: CDR1 MDHEN, CDR2 SYDVKM. V gave up 7 bases and J gave up 1 base, with 10 bases separating them. The CDR3 sequence is 13 residues long. Here the CDR3 reads CASMSGWNTEAFF. In nucleotides, the CDR3 is TGTGCCAGCATGTCCGGTTGGAACACTGAAGCTTTCTTT. Supplemented by reference TRBV28 and TRBJ1-1, the full variable domain reads DVKVTQSSRYLVKRTGEKVFLECVQDMDHENMFWYRQDPGLGLRLIYFSYDVKMKEKGDIPEGYSVSREKKERFSLILESASTNQTSMYLCASMSGWNTEAFFGQGTRLTVV.

The table lists this clonotype with many counts. The chain joins TRBV20-1 to TRBJ2-5, with D possibly being TRBD1 (6 bases). The length of the CDR3 is 15 residues. CDR1 DFQATT and CDR2 SNEGSKA come from the germline V gene (reference sequence). Deletions cut 3 bases from V and 4 bases from J, with 18 bases between. Here the CDR3 reads CSARDILGDTETQYF. The CDR3 coding sequence is TGCAGTGCTAGGGACATTCTGGGGGACACAGAGACCCAGTACTTC.

This clonotype was counted many times. The chain uses TRBV29-1 and TRBJ2-7, with D uncertain. The V end lost 3 bases, the J end lost 1 base, and 4 bases lay between the germline ends. This CDR3 spans 11 amino acids. The germline V gene encodes CDR1 SQVTM and CDR2 ANQGSEA. The CDR3: CSVDPSYEQYF. CDR3 DNA: TGCAGCGTTGACCCATCCTACGAGCAGTACTTC.

Many counts were recorded for this clonotype. V and J are TRBV28 and TRBJ2-7, with 9 nucleotides matching TRBD1. Per the germline V gene, CDR1 is MDHEN and CDR2 is SYDVKM. The J segment lost 5 bases and the V segment lost 9 bases, leaving 5 bases of the junction unmatched. The CDR3 is 12 residues long. DNA for the CDR3: TGTGCCAGTGTGACAGGGGGTGACGAGCAGTACTTC. Translation gives CASVTGGDEQYF.

This clonotype was seen ten or more times. The chain has TRBV7-8 and TRBJ1-1; 9 nucleotides match TRBD1. With 5 bases clipped from V and 8 bases from J, the junction kept 3 bases outside the gene matches. The CDR3 spans 12 residues. Germline V gene data show CDR1 as SGHVS and CDR2 as FQNEAQ. CDR3 region: CASSDDRGEAFF. The CDR3 region has the DNA TGTGCCAGCAGCGATGACAGGGGGGAAGCTTTCTTT.

This clonotype was observed at least ten times. J is TRBJ1-5 and V is TRBV6-2 or TRBV6-3; 10 nucleotides align to TRBD1. Germline CDR1 reads MNHEY; CDR2 reads SVGEGT. This CDR3 is built from 17 residues. Germline trimming cut 6 bases from V and 2 bases from J; bases unmatched to any gene: 10. The DNA for the CDR3 is TGTGCCAGCAGGCCGACAGGGGGCTTCAGGGGCAATCAGCCCCAGCATTTT. Translating gives CASRPTGGFRGNQPQHF.

The rearrangement links TRBV6-2 or TRBV6-3 to TRBJ1-5, with 10 bases fitting TRBD1. The CDR3 totals 17 residues. J was trimmed by 4 bases and V by 2 bases; bases with no gene match: 8. Germline V lookup: CDR1 MNHEY, CDR2 SVGEGT. The DNA of the CDR3 is TGTGCCAGCAGTTACGTGTTGGGACAGGGGACTAATCAGCCCCAGCATTTT. Its translation: CASSYVLGQGTNQPQHF.

There are many counts of this clonotype. J is TRBJ2-2 and V is TRBV4-1; perhaps TRBD1 as D (5 bases). The CDR3 loop spans 14 amino acids. The germline V and J ends were trimmed by 7 bases and 7 bases, with 16 bases remaining between them. Germline V gene lookup returns CDR1 MGHRA and CDR2 YSYEKL. The CDR3 DNA follows: TGCGCCAGCATTCCCGGGCCAGGGCGCGGGGAGCTGTTTTTT. Encoded protein: CASIPGPGRGELFF.

At least ten counts were recorded for this clonotype. The chain uses TRBV6-2 or TRBV6-3 and TRBJ2-5; D is ambiguous. CDR1 is MNHEY, CDR2 SVGEGT, per germline. Trimming shortened V by 0 bases and J by 4 bases, and 18 bases separated the two germline ends. CDR3 size: 17 residues. The CDR3: CASSYSVPQALGETQYF. The CDR3 DNA is TGTGCCAGCAGTTACTCTGTCCCGCAGGCCCTCGGAGAGACCCAGTACTTC.

This clonotype was recorded many times. The chain is built from TRBV2 and TRBJ2-2; 9 nucleotides match TRBD1. V was clipped by 7 bases and J by 6 bases; unmatched bases: 18. The CDR3 is 18 amino acids. Per the germline V gene, CDR1 is SNHLY and CDR2 is FYNNEI. This chain's CDR3 is CASMPPGGTGNLPGELFF. The CDR3 DNA reads as TGTGCCAGCATGCCGCCTGGGGGGACAGGGAATCTGCCCGGGGAGCTGTTTTTT.

The table lists this clonotype with a few counts. The chain combines TRBV11-2 with TRBJ1-2; the match to TRBD1 covers 7 bases. This CDR3 spans 16 amino acids. The germline V gene has CDR1 SGHAT and CDR2 FQNNGV. V was pared by 5 bases and J by 2 bases, with 11 bases of the junction left unmatched. CDR3 residues: CASSPYRQGENYGYTF. The CDR3, as DNA: TGTGCCAGCAGCCCGTACCGACAGGGCGAAAACTATGGCTACACCTTC.

The chain couples TRBV6-5 to TRBJ1-2; no definite D call. The V and J ends lost 2 bases and 0 bases respectively, with 7 bases between them. CDR1 MNHEY and CDR2 SVGAGI come from the germline V gene. The CDR3 is 14 amino acids. Here the CDR3 DNA reads TGTGCCAGCAGTTACACACAGACTAACTATGGCTACACCTTC. Translation gives CASSYTQTNYGYTF.

The rearrangement links TRBV5-8 to TRBJ2-6; no firm D call. V was clipped by 0 bases and J by 0 bases, with 4 bases between them. From germline, CDR1 is SGHTS and CDR2 YDEGEE. The CDR3 runs to 15 residues. This chain's CDR3 is CASSLDSSGANVLTF. For the CDR3, the DNA is TGTGCCAGCAGCTTGGACAGCTCTGGGGCCAACGTCCTGACTTTC.

Ten or more counts support this clonotype. The V gene is TRBV20-1, the J gene TRBJ2-7, with unresolved D. This CDR3 region has 15 residues. Trimming took 0 bases from V and 0 from J, leaving 12 bases between them. Germline values: CDR1 DFQATT, CDR2 SNEGSKA (reference sequence). CDR3 nucleotides: TGCAGTGCTAGAGAGGGCTACTCAGACTCCTACGAGCAGTACTTC. Amino acid sequence: CSAREGYSDSYEQYF.

The table lists this clonotype with many counts. This chain connects TRBV6-5 to TRBJ1-5, with 9 positions matching TRBD1. Germline CDR1 and CDR2: MNHEY and SVGAGI. This CDR3 is built from 13 residues. With V trimmed by 7 bases and J by 6 bases, 4 bases remained unmatched. The CDR3 sequence: CASKGQGGQPQHF. In DNA form, the CDR3 reads TGTGCCAGCAAGGGACAGGGTGGTCAGCCCCAGCATTTT.

This clonotype has a count of ten or more. The J gene is TRBJ1-2, the V gene TRBV5-1; tentatively, D is TRBD1 (6 bases). CDR1 is SGHRS, CDR2 YFSETQ, per germline. This CDR3 contains 15 residues. Deletions cut 4 bases from V and 2 bases from J, with 15 bases between. The CDR3: CASSPDMTGNYGYTF. CDR3 nucleotides: TGCGCCAGCAGCCCCGACATGACAGGAAACTATGGCTACACCTTC.

This clonotype has at least ten counts. The rearrangement uses TRBV28 and TRBJ2-5; D is possibly TRBD2 (6 bases). The CDR3 extends over 15 amino acids. Trimming removed 3 bases from V and 4 bases from J, with 15 bases in between. CDR1 is MDHEN, CDR2 SYDVKM, per germline. The CDR3 nucleotides are TGTGCCAGCAGTTTTGGGGGGAGCGGTGGAGAGACCCAGTACTTC. This sequence encodes CASSFGGSGGETQYF.

This clonotype has at least ten counts. The CDR3 nucleotides are TGTGCCAGCAACCCCCAGGGGCAGAGAGGTGGCACCTTC. As protein: CASNPQGQRGGTF. The chain links TRBV6-5 to TRBJ1-2; maybe TRBD1 (6 bases). CDR1 is MNHEY, CDR2 SVGAGI, per germline. The CDR3 has 13 residues. V was clipped by 7 bases and J by 13 bases, with 22 bases between them.

The chain is built from TRBV13 and TRBJ2-5; 7 nucleotides line up with TRBD1. CDR3 length equals 15 residues. The germline V gene has CDR1 PRHDT and CDR2 FYEKMQ (reference sequence). V was clipped by 5 bases and J by 3 bases; unmatched bases: 9. The CDR3 loop reads CASSQWDSRKETQYF. CDR3 coding DNA: TGTGCCAGCAGCCAGTGGGACAGTCGAAAAGAGACCCAGTACTTC.

The table lists this clonotype with many counts. The rearrangement links TRBV9 to TRBJ1-3; D is unresolved. Trimming shortened V by 3 bases and J by 4 bases, and 17 bases separated the two germline ends. Germline assignment: CDR1 SGDLS and CDR2 YYNGEE. This CDR3 is 16 amino acids long. CDR3 DNA sequence: TGTGCCAGCAGCGCCGCCCTTATCCCGTCCGGAAACACCATATATTTT. This translates into CASSAALIPSGNTIYF.

This chain uses TRBV6-1 with TRBJ2-7; the match to TRBD2 covers 8 bases. This CDR3 region has 17 residues. The germline CDR1 and CDR2 sequences are MNHNS and SASEGT. The ends lost 6 bases at V and 3 bases at J; junction bases unmatched: 16. CDR3 region: CASRVTGGGSVDYEQYF. The CDR3 nucleotides read TGTGCCAGCAGGGTGACGGGAGGGGGGTCGGTAGACTACGAGCAGTACTTC.

This clonotype was seen repeatedly, ten times or more. The chain is built from TRBV12-3 or TRBV12-4 and TRBJ2-5; 9 bases are shared with TRBD2. V gave up 5 bases and J gave up 1 base; unmatched junction bases: 20. CDR3 length: 20 residues. CDR3 loop: CASSTAWEGVTSGAQETQYF. The DNA of the CDR3 is TGTGCCAGCAGTACCGCCTGGGAGGGAGTGACTAGCGGAGCCCAAGAGACCCAGTACTTC.

This clonotype was seen repeatedly, ten times or more. The V and J genes are TRBV12-3 or TRBV12-4 and TRBJ2-7, with D maybe TRBD1 (6 bases). The V end was cut by 5 bases, the J end by 4 bases, with 15 bases between. The CDR3 totals 14 residues. CDR3 sequence: CASSPTQGSYEQYF. The CDR3 nucleotides read TGTGCCAGCAGTCCAACACAGGGTTCTTACGAGCAGTACTTC.